Listed below are T cell receptor beta chains from one sample, sequenced in a study of spatial heterogeneity in lung cancer. TCRdb ran MiXCR on the 5' RACE reads and lists one entry per CDR3 protein. The data show approximately 82,000 distinct CDR3 sequences, about 12% seen once. The sample here was PBMCs, taken at surgery. The receptors derive from a male donor with early-stage non-small cell lung cancer. CDR3s leave out the opening cysteine and the closing phenylalanine or tryptophan. Fields, in order: V gene, clone size, D gene, CDR3 protein. The D gene is left open where the match is weak. Clone size is stated in some rows and not others, as once, few, many or a class when expanded.

v_call: TRBV6-6
clone_size: few
d_call: .
cdr3_aa: ASSYSGAPRANYGYT

v_call: TRBV7-2
clone_size: few
d_call: .
cdr3_aa: ASSLGGRGGNQPQH

v_call: TRBV10-1
clone_size: .
d_call: .
cdr3_aa: ASSESLDSTGELF

v_call: TRBV2
clone_size: few
d_call: .
cdr3_aa: ASSESSDTQY

v_call: TRBV29-1
clone_size: many
d_call: .
cdr3_aa: SVGDFMVDTQY

v_call: TRBV2
clone_size: few
d_call: TRBD1
cdr3_aa: ASSSGTGTYGYT

v_call: TRBV19
clone_size: many
d_call: TRBD1
cdr3_aa: ASSIYSDRGHQPQH

v_call: TRBV24-1
clone_size: once
d_call: .
cdr3_aa: ATSVGTEAF

v_call: TRBV6-5
clone_size: .
d_call: TRBD1
cdr3_aa: ASHNPGQGGSEY

v_call: TRBV5-1
clone_size: many
d_call: .
cdr3_aa: ASSLEGEGSPLH

v_call: TRBV6-2/TRBV6-3
clone_size: few
d_call: .
cdr3_aa: ASSLGGAYSYEQY

v_call: TRBV7-9
clone_size: .
d_call: .
cdr3_aa: ASSLAIAESSYEQY

v_call: TRBV29-1
clone_size: few
d_call: .
cdr3_aa: SVESQQGNTDTQY

v_call: TRBV6-5
clone_size: .
d_call: .
cdr3_aa: ASSYGGGNTGELF

v_call: TRBV20-1
clone_size: .
d_call: .
cdr3_aa: SAREARGSGAF

v_call: TRBV5-4
clone_size: few
d_call: TRBD2
cdr3_aa: ASSLGGRTHYEQY

v_call: TRBV30
clone_size: .
d_call: TRBD2
cdr3_aa: AWSSLAGDNEQF

v_call: TRBV7-9
clone_size: few
d_call: .
cdr3_aa: ASNSPGTDTQY

v_call: TRBV5-6
clone_size: many
d_call: .
cdr3_aa: ASRRGGNTIY

v_call: TRBV7-9
clone_size: few
d_call: TRBD2
cdr3_aa: ASSLAAGGPDTQY

v_call: TRBV30
clone_size: few
d_call: .
cdr3_aa: AWRIGNTGELF

v_call: TRBV29-1
clone_size: .
d_call: TRBD1
cdr3_aa: SVSGTGGSAQH

v_call: TRBV5-5
clone_size: .
d_call: TRBD2
cdr3_aa: ASSLTPGLASEQF

v_call: TRBV7-3
clone_size: .
d_call: TRBD1
cdr3_aa: ASSVSGGLEAF

v_call: TRBV29-1
clone_size: .
d_call: .
cdr3_aa: SVVGTVSEQY

v_call: TRBV7-9
clone_size: few
d_call: .
cdr3_aa: ASQGDTLNSGANVLT

v_call: TRBV12-3/TRBV12-4
clone_size: .
d_call: TRBD1
cdr3_aa: ASSPWDRGLNEQY

v_call: TRBV29-1
clone_size: few
d_call: .
cdr3_aa: SVEDRGGGGELF

v_call: TRBV11-3
clone_size: many
d_call: .
cdr3_aa: ASSSTGTGNTEAF

v_call: TRBV29-1
clone_size: .
d_call: .
cdr3_aa: SVGTAQNTEAF

v_call: TRBV7-3
clone_size: many
d_call: .
cdr3_aa: ASSPMGGGGGYT

v_call: TRBV10-3
clone_size: .
d_call: .
cdr3_aa: AISEYEGSYEQY

v_call: TRBV10-2
clone_size: few
d_call: .
cdr3_aa: ASRVGRGPGDTQY

v_call: TRBV2
clone_size: few
d_call: .
cdr3_aa: ASSEEADTQY

v_call: TRBV7-8
clone_size: .
d_call: TRBD2
cdr3_aa: ASSPTSGGYNEQF

v_call: TRBV7-9
clone_size: .
d_call: .
cdr3_aa: ASSLATYPGEQY

v_call: TRBV10-3
clone_size: .
d_call: .
cdr3_aa: AISGTTGELF

v_call: TRBV29-1
clone_size: .
d_call: .
cdr3_aa: SAALAQVGGEQY

v_call: TRBV5-5
clone_size: many
d_call: .
cdr3_aa: ASSLVGAVTEAF

v_call: TRBV2
clone_size: many
d_call: TRBD1
cdr3_aa: ASSMGQGNTGELF

v_call: TRBV29-1
clone_size: .
d_call: TRBD2
cdr3_aa: SVGLAGGYEQF

v_call: TRBV4-1
clone_size: .
d_call: TRBD1
cdr3_aa: ASSQDPTGSTDTQY

v_call: TRBV3-1
clone_size: .
d_call: .
cdr3_aa: ASSQDPGDSYNEQF

v_call: TRBV12-3/TRBV12-4
clone_size: .
d_call: .
cdr3_aa: ASSLGRVETF

v_call: TRBV12-5
clone_size: few
d_call: TRBD2
cdr3_aa: ASGSIAGGVFEQY

v_call: TRBV11-2
clone_size: .
d_call: .
cdr3_aa: ASSWTEDTQY

v_call: TRBV27
clone_size: .
d_call: .
cdr3_aa: ASSLSTGTYEQY

v_call: TRBV11-2
clone_size: .
d_call: .
cdr3_aa: ASSLVPNEQF

v_call: TRBV9
clone_size: few
d_call: TRBD2
cdr3_aa: ASSVTSGGRDNEQF

v_call: TRBV5-1
clone_size: few
d_call: .
cdr3_aa: ASSLASDPPSYEQY

v_call: TRBV2
clone_size: many
d_call: .
cdr3_aa: ASVTDAMNTEAF

v_call: TRBV7-3
clone_size: few
d_call: .
cdr3_aa: ASSLDSGTDYGYT

v_call: TRBV13
clone_size: many
d_call: .
cdr3_aa: ASSHRPTGTSQPQH

v_call: TRBV14
clone_size: few
d_call: .
cdr3_aa: ASSQDHRQYYQETQY

v_call: TRBV25-1
clone_size: few
d_call: .
cdr3_aa: ASSELSGAGDTQY

v_call: TRBV29-1
clone_size: .
d_call: .
cdr3_aa: SVGDSSGANVLT

v_call: TRBV4-1
clone_size: many
d_call: .
cdr3_aa: ASSQAPGELF

v_call: TRBV3-1
clone_size: .
d_call: .
cdr3_aa: ASSQERFAGFPNEQF

v_call: TRBV5-1
clone_size: few
d_call: .
cdr3_aa: ASSWQANTEAF

v_call: TRBV7-6
clone_size: few
d_call: TRBD2
cdr3_aa: ASSLASGRSGEQY